This TCR beta chain was obtained from a study of identical twins (dated by TCRdb to about 2016). For the study in its entirety: To test whether fetal clonotypes persist, this study deep-sequenced TCR alpha and beta repertoires from monozygotic twins, from unrelated adults of various ages, and from cord blood. To rule out contamination, the twin experiments were replicated at different times with different library preparation protocols.

This clonotype was recorded a few times. The antigen it recognizes is unknown. It has no much larger one-base neighbor in the sample; base qualities were not kept. Receptors were amplified or captured by 5' RACE. The listed sequencing device is Illumina HiSeq 2000. A universal primer binding site was added through template switching, and the final cDNA carried a unique molecular identifier so that TCR cDNA molecules could be counted accurately. Specific primers in the conserved constant-segment region were used to synthesize first-strand cDNA for TCR alpha and beta chains. To control for contamination, every cDNA library carried two barcodes: a SMART-Mk sample barcode plus Illumina barcodes. TruSeq adapter sequences along with Illumina sample barcodes were introduced in two successive PCR steps. The TCR alpha and beta cDNA libraries were sequenced on the Illumina HiSeq platform using custom primers. Turning to the authors' computational methods: MiGEC processed the raw reads to extract unique molecular identifiers, while MiXCR was used to determine the CDR3 positions. Recombination models were inferred per individual with the repgenHMM and IGoR tools using an EM algorithm. Shared clonotypes were analyzed with the tcR package in R, and sharing was normalized by the product of cloneset sizes. Out-of-frame nonproductive sequences were analyzed to study raw recombination free of thymic and clonal selection effects. TCRdb passed the public sequencing reads through fastp at Q25 and MiXCR, retaining productive beta sequences. Under each unique CDR3 protein, matching rows form one entry showing the most common genes and DNA. The authors' filters were not applied to this entry. The sample contains fewer than 800,000 distinct CDR3 sequences, 7.1% of them found a single time. The ten top clones hold 1.6% of the sample.

What the research found in general, with its limitations: Abundant cord blood beta clonotypes carried fewer insertions; young adult naive repertoires showed a weaker similar trend, while memory repertoires showed none. Invariant T cells such as MAIT and iNKT could partly confound zero-insertion analyses, although diverse VJ usage argued against such confounding for most clonotypes. In monozygotic twins, recombination models systematically underestimated out-of-frame TCR alpha sharing, but the models matched the sharing seen between unrelated individuals. Because the same donors could not be followed over many years, conclusions were based on cross-sectional statistical analysis. Excess twin sharing in beta out-of-frame sequences was weaker because fewer shared sequences lowered the signal-to-noise ratio. Compared with coincidental sharing between unrelated individuals, out-of-frame TCR alpha sequences shared between twins had an excess of sequences with low generation probability.

All donors were healthy Caucasians. The twin cohort consisted of three pairs of female monozygotic twins, all aged about 18 to 30 years. Peripheral blood mononuclear cells were used as the source from which RNA for TCR libraries was isolated. From the cysteine through the valine, the CDR3 covers 15 amino acids. The read is trimmed to its CDR3 DNA, 45 bases read in frame from base 1. The germline V gene yields MGHDK for CDR1 and SYGVNS for CDR2. The germline ends are 14 bases apart after V is trimmed by 5 bases and J by 0 bases. These sequences were also reported in another study, on yellow fever vaccine responses in identical twins. That second publication adds: According to the authors, the vaccine-induced T cell response in identical twins seemed to be partly convergent and partly specific to each individual. The study precisely tracked vaccine-responding T cell clones in identical twins.

The sequenced sample consisted of PBMCs. The sequence was obtained from a young woman in good health. The chain links TRBV25-1 with TRBJ2-7; the D region possibly corresponds to TRBD1 (6 bases align). CDR3 protein: CASSSGLDSSYEQYV. The nucleotide sequence reads TGTGCCAGCAGTTCCGGGTTGGACAGCTCCTACGAGCAGTACGTC.